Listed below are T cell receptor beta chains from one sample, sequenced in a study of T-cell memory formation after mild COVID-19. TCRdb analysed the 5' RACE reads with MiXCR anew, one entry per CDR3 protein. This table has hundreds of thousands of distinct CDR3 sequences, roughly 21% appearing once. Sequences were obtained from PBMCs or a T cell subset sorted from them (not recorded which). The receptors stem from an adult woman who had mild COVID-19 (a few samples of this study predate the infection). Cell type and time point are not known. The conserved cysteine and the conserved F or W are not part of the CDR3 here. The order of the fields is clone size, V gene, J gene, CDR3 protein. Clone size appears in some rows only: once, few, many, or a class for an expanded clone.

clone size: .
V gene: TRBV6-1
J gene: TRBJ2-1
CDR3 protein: ASSRDGGAYNEQF

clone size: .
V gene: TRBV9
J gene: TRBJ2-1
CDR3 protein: ASSPGGTLSYNEQF

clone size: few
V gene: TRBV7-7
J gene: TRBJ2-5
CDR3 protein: ASSHRDYPGETQY

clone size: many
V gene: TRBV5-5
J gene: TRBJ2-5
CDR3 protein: ASSFKGRQETQY

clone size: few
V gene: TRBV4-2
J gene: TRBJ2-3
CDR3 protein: ASSQIGGRTDTQY

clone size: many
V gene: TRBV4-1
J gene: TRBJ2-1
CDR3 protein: ASSQEPGPPNEQF

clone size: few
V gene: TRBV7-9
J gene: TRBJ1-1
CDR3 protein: ASSPDTVRPEAF

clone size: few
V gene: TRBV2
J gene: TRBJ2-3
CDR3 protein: ASSQGAQADTQY

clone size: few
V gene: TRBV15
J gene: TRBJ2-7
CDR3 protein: ATSISRTYEQY

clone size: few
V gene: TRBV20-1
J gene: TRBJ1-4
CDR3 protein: SARGLGYDEKLF

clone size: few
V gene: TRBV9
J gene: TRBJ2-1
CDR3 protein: ASSAGTGGLQF

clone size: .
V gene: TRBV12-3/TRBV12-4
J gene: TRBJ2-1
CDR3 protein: ASSGSGRVRGEQF

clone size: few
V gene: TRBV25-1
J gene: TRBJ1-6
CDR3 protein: ASSDPGQPYSPLH

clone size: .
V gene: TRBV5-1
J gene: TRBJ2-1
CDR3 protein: ASSSAGTGINEQF

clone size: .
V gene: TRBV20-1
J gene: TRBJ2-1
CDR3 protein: SARTGGDEQF

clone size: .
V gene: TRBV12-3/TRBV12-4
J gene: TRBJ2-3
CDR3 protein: ASSGLAGALEGTDTQY

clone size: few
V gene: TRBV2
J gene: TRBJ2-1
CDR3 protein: ASSAFNEQF

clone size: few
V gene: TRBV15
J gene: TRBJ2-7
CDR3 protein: ATSRRPGQGSYEQY

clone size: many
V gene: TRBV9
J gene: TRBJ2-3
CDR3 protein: ASSARPGVAGGTDTQY

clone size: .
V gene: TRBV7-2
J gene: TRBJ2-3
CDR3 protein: ASSPAWGVRSTDTQY

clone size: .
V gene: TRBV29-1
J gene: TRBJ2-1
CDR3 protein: SGPGQGINEQF

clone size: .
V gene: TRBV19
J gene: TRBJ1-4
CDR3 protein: ASSQTAAGGNEKLF

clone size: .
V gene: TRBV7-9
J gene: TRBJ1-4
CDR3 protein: ASSPGGGLHEKLF